This passage covers 7 T cell receptor beta chains from one sample sequenced in a study of control samples from healthy donors and cancer patients. The assay was immunoSEQ multiplex PCR, and TCRdb's table has in-frame clones only and misses some. The sample has 110,000 or so clones, roughly 90% seen once; the top ten hold 17%. The sequenced material came from blood. The receptors derive from a woman aged 45-60 years in good health.

CDR3 in amino acids: CASSYWVNTEAFF. The CDR3 region has the DNA TGTGCCAGCAGTTACTGGGTGAACACTGAAGCTTTCTTT. The chain couples TRBV6-5 to TRBJ1-1; D remains ambiguous. Trimming pared 1 base from V and 0 bases from J, leaving 3 bases between. Per germline, CDR1 MNHEY and CDR2 SVGAGI. This CDR3 is built from 13 residues.

The V and J genes are TRBV6-5 and TRBJ1-5, with 11 bases lining up with TRBD1. Trimming at V came to 6 bases and at J to 7 bases, leaving 8 bases not matched to a gene. Germline V gene sequence: CDR1 MNHEY, CDR2 SVGAGI. There are 15 residues in the CDR3. The CDR3 sequence is CASSRGQGVDQPQHF. The DNA for the CDR3 is TGTGCCAGCAGCCGGGGACAGGGGGTCGACCAGCCCCAGCATTTT.

This chain links TRBV9 with TRBJ1-5, with TRBD1 matching 10 bases. Per the germline V gene, CDR1 is SGDLS and CDR2 is YYNGEE. The CDR3 is made up of 15 amino acids. V gave up 4 bases and J gave up 7 bases; unmatched junction bases: 8. CDR3 bases: TGTGCCAGCAGCTTCGGGACAGGGGATAGACAGCCCCAGCATTTT. Translation gives CASSFGTGDRQPQHF.

This chain joins TRBV9 and TRBJ2-7; D gene uncertain. V was pared by 2 bases and J by 6 bases, with 15 bases between. Germline V CDR1 and CDR2: SGDLS, YYNGEE. The CDR3 has 14 residues. The CDR3 DNA sequence: TGTGCCAGCAGCGTGGATAGGGCCCCCCGCGAGCAGTACTTC. It yields the protein CASSVDRAPREQYF.

CDR3 DNA sequence: TGCGCCAGCAGCTTGACGAGAGGGGCCAACGTCCTGACTTTC. This codes for CASSLTRGANVLTF. V usage is TRBV5-1 and J usage is TRBJ2-6, with D hard to call. Germline V gene data show CDR1 as SGHRS and CDR2 as YFSETQ. The CDR3 covers 14 residues. Trimming took 1 base from V and 4 from J, leaving 6 bases between them.

The V gene is TRBV2, the J gene TRBJ1-1; 9 bases line up with TRBD1. After removal of 6 bases from V and 5 bases from J, the junction contained 7 bases not matched to a gene. The CDR3 contains 14 residues. Looked up from germline, CDR1 is SNHLY and CDR2 is FYNNEI. The CDR3 sequence is CASSQDRGRTEAFF. CDR3 coding DNA: TGTGCCAGCAGCCAGGACAGGGGAAGGACTGAAGCTTTCTTT.

This clone was counted a single time. The gene calls are TRBV27 and TRBJ2-6; the match to TRBD1 covers 7 bases. Germline lookup yields CDR1 MNHEY and CDR2 SMNVEV (reference sequence). The V segment lost 4 bases and the J segment 3 bases; nucleotides outside the gene matches: 3. The CDR3 sequence is 15 residues long. Here the CDR3 DNA reads TGTGCCAGCAGTTCCGACAGGGTTGGGGCCAACGTCCTGACTTTC. The encoded protein is CASSSDRVGANVLTF.